The clone carrying this T cell receptor (beta chain) was picked up many times. This entry is derived from a study of T cells after yellow fever vaccination. The V gene end was trimmed by 6 bases and the J gene end by 3 bases; junction bases not matched to a gene: 3. The CDR3 length is 14 residues. TCRdb processed the 5' RACE reads anew with MiXCR; each CDR3 protein has one entry. The sample carries 120,000 or so distinct CDR3 sequences, 8.9% recorded once. V gene TRBV12-3 or TRBV12-4 combines with J gene TRBJ2-7; TRBD2 matches at 12 bases. Here the sequenced sample was CD8+ T cells sorted from PBMCs, taken on the day of the yellow fever booster vaccination. This TCR was recovered from a man aged 18 to 35 who received the YFV17D yellow fever vaccine. CDR3 residues: CASSLAGGHYEQYV. CDR3 nucleotides: TGTGCCAGCAGCCTAGCGGGGGGGCACTACGAGCAGTACGTC.